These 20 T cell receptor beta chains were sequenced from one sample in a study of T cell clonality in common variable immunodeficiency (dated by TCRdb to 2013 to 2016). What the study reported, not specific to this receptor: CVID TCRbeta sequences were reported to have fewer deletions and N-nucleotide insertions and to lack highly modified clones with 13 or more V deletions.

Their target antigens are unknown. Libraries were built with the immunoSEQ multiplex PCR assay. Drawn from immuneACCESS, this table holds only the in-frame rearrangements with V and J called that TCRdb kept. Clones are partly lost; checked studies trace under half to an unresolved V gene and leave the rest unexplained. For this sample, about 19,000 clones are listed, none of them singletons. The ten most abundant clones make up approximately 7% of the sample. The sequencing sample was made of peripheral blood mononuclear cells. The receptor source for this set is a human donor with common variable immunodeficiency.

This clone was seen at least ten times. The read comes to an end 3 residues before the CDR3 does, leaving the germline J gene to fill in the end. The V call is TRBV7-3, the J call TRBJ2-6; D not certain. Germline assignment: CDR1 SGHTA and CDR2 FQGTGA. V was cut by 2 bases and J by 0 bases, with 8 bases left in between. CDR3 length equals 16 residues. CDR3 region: CASSLVRASGANVLTF. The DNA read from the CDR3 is TGTGCCAGCAGCTTAGTAAGGGCCTCTGGGGCCAACGTC.

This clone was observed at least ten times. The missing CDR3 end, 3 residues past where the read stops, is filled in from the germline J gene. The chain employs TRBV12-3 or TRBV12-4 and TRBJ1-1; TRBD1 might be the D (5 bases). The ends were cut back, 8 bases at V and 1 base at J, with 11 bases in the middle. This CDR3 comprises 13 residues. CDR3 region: CASGRQKNTEAFF. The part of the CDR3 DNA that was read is TGTGCCAGCGGGCGACAGAAGAACACTGAA.

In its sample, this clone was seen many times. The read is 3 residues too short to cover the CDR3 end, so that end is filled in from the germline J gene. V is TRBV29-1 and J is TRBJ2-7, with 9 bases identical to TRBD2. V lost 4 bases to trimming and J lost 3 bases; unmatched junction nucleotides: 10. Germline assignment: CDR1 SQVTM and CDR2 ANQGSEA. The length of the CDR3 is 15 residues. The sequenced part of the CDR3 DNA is TGCAGCGTTGCAGGCGGGGGGGGATGGAGCTACGAG. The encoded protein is CSVAGGGGWSYE. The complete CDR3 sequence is CSVAGGGGWSYEQYF.

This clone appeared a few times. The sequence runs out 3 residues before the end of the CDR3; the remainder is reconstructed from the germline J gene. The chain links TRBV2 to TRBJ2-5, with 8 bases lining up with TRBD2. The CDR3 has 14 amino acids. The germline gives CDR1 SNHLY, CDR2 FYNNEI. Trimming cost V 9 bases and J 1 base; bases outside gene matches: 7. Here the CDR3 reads CARSSGTSQETQYF. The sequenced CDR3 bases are TGTGCCAGATCAAGCGGGACTAGCCAAGAGACC.

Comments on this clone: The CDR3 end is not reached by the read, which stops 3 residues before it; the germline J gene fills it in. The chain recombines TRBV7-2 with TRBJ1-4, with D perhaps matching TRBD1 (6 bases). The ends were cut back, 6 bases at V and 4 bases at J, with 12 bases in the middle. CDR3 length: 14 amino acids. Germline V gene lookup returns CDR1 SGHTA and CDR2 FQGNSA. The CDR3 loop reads CASSRTDLNEKLFF. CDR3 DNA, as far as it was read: TGTGCCAGCAGTCGGACAGACCTTAATGAAAAA.

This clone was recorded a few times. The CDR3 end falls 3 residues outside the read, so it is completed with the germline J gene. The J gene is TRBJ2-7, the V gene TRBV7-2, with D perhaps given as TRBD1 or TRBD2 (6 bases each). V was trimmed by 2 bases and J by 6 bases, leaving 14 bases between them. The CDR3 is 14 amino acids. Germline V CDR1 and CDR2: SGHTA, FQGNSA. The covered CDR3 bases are TGTGCCAGCAGCTTAACCCCACAGGGAGGCGAG. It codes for CASSLTPQGGE. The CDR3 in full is CASSLTPQGGEQYF. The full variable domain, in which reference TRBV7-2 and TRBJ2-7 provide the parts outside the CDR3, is GAGVSQSPSNKVTEKGKDVELRCDPISGHTALYWYRQSLGQGLEFLIYFQGNSAPDKSGLPSDRFSAERTGGSVSTLTIQRTQQEDSAVYLCASSLTPQGGEQYFGPGTRLTVT.

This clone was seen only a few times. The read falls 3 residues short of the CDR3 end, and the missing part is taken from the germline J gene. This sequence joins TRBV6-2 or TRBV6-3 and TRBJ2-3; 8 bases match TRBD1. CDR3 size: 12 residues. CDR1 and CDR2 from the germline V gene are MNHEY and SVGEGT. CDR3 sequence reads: CASRPNRGTQYF. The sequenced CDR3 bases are TGTGCCAGCAGACCCAACAGGGGGACG.

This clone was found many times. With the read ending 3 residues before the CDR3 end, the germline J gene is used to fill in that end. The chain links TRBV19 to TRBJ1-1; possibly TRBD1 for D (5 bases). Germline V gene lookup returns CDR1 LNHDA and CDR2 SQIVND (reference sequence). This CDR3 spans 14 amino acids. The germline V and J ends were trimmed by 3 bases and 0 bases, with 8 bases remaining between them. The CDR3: CASSIAGLNTEAFF. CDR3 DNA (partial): TGTGCCAGTAGTATTGCAGGGCTGAACACTGAA.

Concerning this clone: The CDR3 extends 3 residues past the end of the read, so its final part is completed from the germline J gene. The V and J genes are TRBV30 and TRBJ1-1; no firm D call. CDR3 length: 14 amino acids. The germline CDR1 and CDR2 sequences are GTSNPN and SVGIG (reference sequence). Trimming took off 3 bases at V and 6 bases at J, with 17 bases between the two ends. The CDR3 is CAWSGSVSSSEAFF. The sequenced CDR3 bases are TGTGCCTGGAGCGGTTCCGTCTCTAGCTCTGAA.

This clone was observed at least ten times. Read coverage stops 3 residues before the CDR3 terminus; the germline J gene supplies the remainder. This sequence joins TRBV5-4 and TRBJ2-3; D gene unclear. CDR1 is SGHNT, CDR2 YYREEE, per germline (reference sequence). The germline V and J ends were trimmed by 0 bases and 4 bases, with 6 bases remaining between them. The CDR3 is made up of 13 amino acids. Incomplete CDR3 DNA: TGTGCCAGCAGCTTGGAACTGGCAGATACG. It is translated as CASSLELADT. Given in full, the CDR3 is CASSLELADTQYF.

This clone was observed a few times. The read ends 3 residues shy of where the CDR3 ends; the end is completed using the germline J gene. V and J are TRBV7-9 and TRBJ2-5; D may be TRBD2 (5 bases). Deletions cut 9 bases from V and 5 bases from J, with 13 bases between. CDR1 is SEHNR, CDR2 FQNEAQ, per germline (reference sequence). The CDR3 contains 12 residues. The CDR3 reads CASAGFGETQYF. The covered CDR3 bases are TGTGCCAGTGCGGGTTTCGGCGAGACC.

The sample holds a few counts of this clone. The DNA read from the CDR3 is TGTGCCAGCAGCTCCACCCCTCCGGGACTAGCGGGTAGAAGGCTAGAGACC. Protein sequence: CASSSTPPGLAGRRLET. The whole CDR3 sequence reads CASSSTPPGLAGRRLETQYF. The chain is built from TRBV7-1 and TRBJ2-5, with TRBD2 identical over 12 bases. Read sequence stops 3 residues before the CDR3 end, and the germline J gene provides the missing end. TRBV7-1 is assigned to the ORF class and has an uncertain function. The J segment lost 4 bases and the V segment lost 3 bases, leaving 18 bases of the junction unmatched. The CDR3 length is 20 residues.

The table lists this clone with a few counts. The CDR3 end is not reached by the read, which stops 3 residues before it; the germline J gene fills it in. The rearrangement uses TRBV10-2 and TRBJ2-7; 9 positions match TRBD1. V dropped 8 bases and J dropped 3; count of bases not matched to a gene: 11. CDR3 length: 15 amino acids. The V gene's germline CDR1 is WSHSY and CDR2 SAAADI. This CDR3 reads CASALGTGLGYEQYF. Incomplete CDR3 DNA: TGCGCCAGCGCCCTGGGGACAGGGTTGGGCTACGAG.

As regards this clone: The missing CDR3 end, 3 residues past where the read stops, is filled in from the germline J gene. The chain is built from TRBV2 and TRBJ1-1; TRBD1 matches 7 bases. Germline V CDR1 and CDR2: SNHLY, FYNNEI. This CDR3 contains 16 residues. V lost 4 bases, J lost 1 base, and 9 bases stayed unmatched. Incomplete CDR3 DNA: TGTGCCAGCAGTGGTGACGTAGGGACAGCGAACACTGAA. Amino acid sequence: CASSGDVGTANTE. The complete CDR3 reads CASSGDVGTANTEAFF.

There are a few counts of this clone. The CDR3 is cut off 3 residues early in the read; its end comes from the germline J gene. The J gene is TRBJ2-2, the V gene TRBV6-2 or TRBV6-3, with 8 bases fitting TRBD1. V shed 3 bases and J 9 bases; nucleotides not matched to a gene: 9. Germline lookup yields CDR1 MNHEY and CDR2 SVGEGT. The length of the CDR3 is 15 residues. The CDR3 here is CASSYPQGASRELFF. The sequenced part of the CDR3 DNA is TGTGCCAGCAGTTATCCCCAGGGGGCGAGTAGGGAG.

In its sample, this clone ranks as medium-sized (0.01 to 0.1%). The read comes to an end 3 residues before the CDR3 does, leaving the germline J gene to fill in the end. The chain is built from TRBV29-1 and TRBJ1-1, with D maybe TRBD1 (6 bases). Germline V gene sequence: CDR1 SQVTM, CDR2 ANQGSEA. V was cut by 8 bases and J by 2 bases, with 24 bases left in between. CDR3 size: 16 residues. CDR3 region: CSSDVAGAGANTEAFF. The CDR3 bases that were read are TGCAGCTCTGACGTGGCAGGGGCAGGAGCAAACACTGAA.

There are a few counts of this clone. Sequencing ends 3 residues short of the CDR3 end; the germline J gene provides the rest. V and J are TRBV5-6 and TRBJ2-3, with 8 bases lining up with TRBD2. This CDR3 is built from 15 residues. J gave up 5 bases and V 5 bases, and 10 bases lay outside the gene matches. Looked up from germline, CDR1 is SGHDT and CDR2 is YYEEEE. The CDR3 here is CASSPGAGVRDTQYF. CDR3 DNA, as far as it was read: TGTGCCAGCAGTCCAGGAGCGGGAGTTAGAGATACG.

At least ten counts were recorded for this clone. The CDR3 bases that were read are TGTGCCAGAAGCGTCGGACTAGCGGGAGCGAACACCGGGGAG. Translated: CARSVGLAGANTGE. The CDR3 in full is CARSVGLAGANTGELFF. This chain links TRBV5-3 with TRBJ2-2; 13 nucleotides match TRBD2. Read data end 3 residues before the CDR3 end; the end is taken from the germline J gene. TRBV5-3 is an ORF for which the function is uncertain. V dropped 4 bases and J dropped 0; count of bases not matched to a gene: 3. The CDR3 loop spans 17 amino acids.

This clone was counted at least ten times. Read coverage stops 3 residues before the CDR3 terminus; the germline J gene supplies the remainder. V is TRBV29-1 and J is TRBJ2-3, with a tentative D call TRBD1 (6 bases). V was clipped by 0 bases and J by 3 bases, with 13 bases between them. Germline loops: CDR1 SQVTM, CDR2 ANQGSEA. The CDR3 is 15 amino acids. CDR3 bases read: TGCAGCGTTGAAGATGCGTCGACAGGAACAGATACG. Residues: CSVEDASTGTDT. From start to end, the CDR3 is CSVEDASTGTDTQYF.

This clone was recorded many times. The part of the CDR3 DNA that was read is TGTGCCAGCAGTGCCCGGACAGGGCGGAACACTGAA. Residues: CASSARTGRNTE. In full, the CDR3 reads CASSARTGRNTEAFF. This chain connects TRBV6-4 to TRBJ1-1; the match to TRBD1 covers 8 bases. The DNA ends 3 residues before the CDR3 does, and the rest of the CDR3 is filled in from the germline J gene. The CDR3 is 15 amino acids. The germline gives CDR1 MRHNA, CDR2 SNTAGT. The trim removed 4 bases at V and 1 base at J, leaving 5 bases unmatched.